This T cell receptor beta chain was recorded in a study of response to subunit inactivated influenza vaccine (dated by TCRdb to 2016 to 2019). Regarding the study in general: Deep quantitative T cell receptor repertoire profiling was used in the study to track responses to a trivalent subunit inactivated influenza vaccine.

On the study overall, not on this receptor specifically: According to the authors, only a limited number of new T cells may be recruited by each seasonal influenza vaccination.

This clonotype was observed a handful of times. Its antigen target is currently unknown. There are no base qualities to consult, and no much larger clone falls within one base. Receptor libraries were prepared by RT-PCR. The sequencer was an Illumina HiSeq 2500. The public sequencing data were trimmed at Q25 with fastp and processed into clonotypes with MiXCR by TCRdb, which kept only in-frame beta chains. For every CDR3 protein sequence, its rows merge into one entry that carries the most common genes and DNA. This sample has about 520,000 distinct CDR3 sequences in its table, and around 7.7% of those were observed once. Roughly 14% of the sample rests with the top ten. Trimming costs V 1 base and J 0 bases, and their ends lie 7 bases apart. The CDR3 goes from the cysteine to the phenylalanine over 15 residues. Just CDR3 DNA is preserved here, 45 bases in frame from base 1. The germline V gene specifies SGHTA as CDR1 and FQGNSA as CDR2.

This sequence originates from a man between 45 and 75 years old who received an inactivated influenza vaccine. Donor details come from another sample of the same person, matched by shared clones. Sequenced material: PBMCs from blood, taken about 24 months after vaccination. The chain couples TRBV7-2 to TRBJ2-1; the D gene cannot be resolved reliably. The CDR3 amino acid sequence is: CASSLVRISYNEQFF. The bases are TGTGCCAGCAGCTTAGTTCGGATCTCCTACAATGAGCAGTTCTTC.